A selection of T cell receptor beta chains follows, all from one sample in a study of human versus mouse CDR3 diversity and MHC coevolution. Some clones are missing from TCRdb's copy, which holds only in-frame ones; the method was immunoSEQ multiplex PCR. The profile covers 60,000 to 95,000 clones, with about 90% appearing a single time and around 0.15% taken by the ten largest. The sample taken for sequencing was naive CD4+ T cells from blood. Every receptor here comes from a person aged 30 to 70 in good health. CDR3s include the opening cysteine and the closing phenylalanine or tryptophan. A D gene is named only where the DNA matches it firmly. Rows may omit the clone size; those that give it use once, few, many or a size class.

V gene	clone size	D gene	J gene	CDR3 DNA	CDR3 protein
TRBV5-1	.	.	TRBJ2-3	TGCGCCAGCAGCGGTAGACTACCTAGCACAGATACGCAGTATTTT	CASSGRLPSTDTQYF
TRBV6-5	.	TRBD1	TRBJ2-2	TGTGCCAGCAGTTACTCGGTGGACAGGGGGACCGGGGAGCTGTTTTTT	CASSYSVDRGTGELFF
TRBV15	.	.	TRBJ2-2	TGTGCCACCAGCCCGAGGGGGGGCCCTAACACCGGGGAGCTGTTTTTT	CATSPRGGPNTGELFF
TRBV5-1	.	TRBD2	TRBJ2-3	TGCGCCAGCAGCTTTCAAAATCGACTAGCGGCACCCACAGATACGCAGTATTTT	CASSFQNRLAAPTDTQYF
TRBV4-1	.	TRBD1	TRBJ2-7	TGCGCCAGCAGCCAACCCCGGGACAGGGACAACGAGCAGTACTTC	CASSQPRDRDNEQYF
TRBV28	.	TRBD2	TRBJ2-5	TGTGCCAGCAGGCTAGCGGGGGAGGCAGGGATCAATCGGGAGACCCAGTACTTC	CASRLAGEAGINRETQYF
TRBV10-3	.	.	TRBJ1-2	TGTGCCACCAAGACGGGGAACTATGGCTACACCTTC	CATKTGNYGYTF
TRBV5-6	.	.	TRBJ1-6	TGTGCCAGCAGCTTAGGGGTCGTGGCCGATGGGGATTCACCCCTCCACTTT	CASSLGVVADGDSPLHF
TRBV27	.	.	TRBJ1-6	TGTGCCAGCAGGTACGGGATTCGGGATTCACCCCTCCACTTT	CASRYGIRDSPLHF
TRBV29-1	.	.	TRBJ2-1	TGCAGCGTTGATATCGTGAGCAATGAGCAGTTCTTC	CSVDIVSNEQFF
TRBV19	.	.	TRBJ2-1	TGTGCCAGTAGTTATCTCGGTCCTACCAATGAGCAGTTCTTC	CASSYLGPTNEQFF
TRBV7-3	.	TRBD1	TRBJ2-2	TGTGCCAGCAGCCCGGCCGGGACAGCGAACACCGGGGAGCTGTTTTTT	CASSPAGTANTGELFF
TRBV4-2	.	.	TRBJ2-7	TGTGCCAGCAGCCAAGCAACTGGGCTAGCCGACTACGAGCAGTACTTC	CASSQATGLADYEQYF
TRBV5-1	.	.	TRBJ2-2	TGCGCCAGCAGCTTAGTTCAGGGAAGGACCGGGGAGCTGTTTTTT	CASSLVQGRTGELFF
TRBV10-2	.	.	TRBJ1-1	TGCGCCAGCATAGATTCGCCCATGAACACTGAAGCTTTCTTT	CASIDSPMNTEAFF
TRBV7-6	once	.	TRBJ2-3	TGTGCCAGCAGCTTACCGCTCGGTACGCAGTATTTT	CASSLPLGTQYF
TRBV18	.	.	TRBJ2-5	TGTGCCAGCTCACCGGGCGGAGGAGAGACCCAGTACTTC	CASSPGGGETQYF
TRBV28	.	.	TRBJ1-1	TGTGCCAGCAATCCTCGTGCGGGGTTCACTGAAGCTTTCTTT	CASNPRAGFTEAFF
TRBV4-2	once	.	TRBJ2-7	TGTGCCAGCAGGCGGGGAGCGGGCTCCTACGAGCAGTACTTC	CASRRGAGSYEQYF
TRBV2	.	.	TRBJ2-1	TGTGCCAGCAGCCAACGCACGAGCGGATGGGGAAATGAGCAGTTCTTC	CASSQRTSGWGNEQFF
TRBV28	.	TRBD1	TRBJ1-1	TGTGCCAGCAGGATCCAGGGGGCCACTGAAGCTTTCTTT	CASRIQGATEAFF
TRBV11-1	.	.	TRBJ1-5	TGTGCCAGCAGCTACCACCAGGGGAACGCGCAGCCCCAGCATTTT	CASSYHQGNAQPQHF
TRBV28	few	.	TRBJ2-7	TGTGCCAGCAGTTCGGGTCCCTTCTACGAGCAGTACTTC	CASSSGPFYEQYF
TRBV5-1	.	TRBD2	TRBJ2-5	TGCGCCAGCAGCTTGGATCCTAGCGGCGGGACCCAGTACTTC	CASSLDPSGGTQYF
TRBV5-1	.	.	TRBJ2-3	TGCGCCAGCAGTCCGGCCCTGGTAGCGGCTAGCACAGATACGCAGTATTTT	CASSPALVAASTDTQYF
TRBV5-1	.	TRBD1	TRBJ1-4	TGCGCCAGCAGCCAAGGGGACAGGATTGCAACTAATGAAAAACTGTTTTTT	CASSQGDRIATNEKLFF
TRBV5-8	.	.	TRBJ1-6	TGTGCCAGCAGCTTGCGGCAGGGTCTCTTCACCGGATCACCCCTCCACTTT	CASSLRQGLFTGSPLHF